Included here is one TCR beta chain sequence, with context. The antigen remains undetermined. Here immunoSEQ multiplex PCR was the method, and the copy in TCRdb shows in-frame clones only, minus some. The repertoire holds about 120,000 clones, with roughly 91% as singletons. The data originate from a study of T cell responses to AZD1222 COVID-19 vaccine. Study as a whole: Pooled in the analysis were second doses at about 4 or about 12 weeks.

Study-level results: Across the whole spike, CD4 TCRs peaked at regions 160-218 and 743-854. In a largely white British group with more females than males, clonal diversity was possibly underestimated.

CDR3 length equals 14 residues. In germline, CDR1 is SGHRS, CDR2 YFSETQ. Trimming removed 4 bases from V and 10 bases from J, with 17 bases in between. The clonotype originates from an adult in good health. V usage is TRBV5-1 and J usage is TRBJ1-4; no firm D call. Sample: peripheral blood, taken on day 0 of AZD1222 vaccination. The CDR3 loop reads CASSPKSEAGKLFF. DNA of the CDR3: TGCGCCAGCAGCCCCAAGTCAGAAGCCGGAAAACTGTTTTTT.